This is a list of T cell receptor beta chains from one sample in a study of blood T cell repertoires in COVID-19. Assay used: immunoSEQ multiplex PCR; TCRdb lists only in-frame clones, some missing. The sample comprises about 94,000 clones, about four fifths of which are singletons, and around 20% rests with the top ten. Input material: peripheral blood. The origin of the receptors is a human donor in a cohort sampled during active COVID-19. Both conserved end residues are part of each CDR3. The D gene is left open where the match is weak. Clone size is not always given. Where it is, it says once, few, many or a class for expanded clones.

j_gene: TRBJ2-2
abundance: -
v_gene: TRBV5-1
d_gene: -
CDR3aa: CASSTGQNTGELFF
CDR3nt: TGCGCCAGCAGCACGGGACAGAACACCGGGGAGCTGTTTTTT

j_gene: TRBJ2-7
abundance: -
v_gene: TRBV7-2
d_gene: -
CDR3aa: CASSSAGSYSYEQYF
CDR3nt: TGTGCCAGCAGCAGCGCCGGGTCCTACTCCTACGAGCAGTACTTC

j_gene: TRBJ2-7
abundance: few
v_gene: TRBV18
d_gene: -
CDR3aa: CASSPDSYEQYF
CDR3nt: TGTGCCAGCTCACCAGACAGCTACGAGCAGTACTTC

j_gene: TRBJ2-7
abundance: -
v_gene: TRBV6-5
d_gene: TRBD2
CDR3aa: CASSYGLAGSYEQYF
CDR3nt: TGTGCCAGCAGTTACGGACTAGCGGGCTCCTACGAGCAGTACTTC

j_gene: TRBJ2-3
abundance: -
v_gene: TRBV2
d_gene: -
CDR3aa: CASSEQGSTDTQYF
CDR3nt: TGTGCCAGCAGTGAACAGGGGAGCACAGATACGCAGTATTTT

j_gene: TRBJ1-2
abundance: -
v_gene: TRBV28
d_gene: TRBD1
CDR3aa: CASITTGTGGRGYTF
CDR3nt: TGTGCCAGCATAACCACCGGGACAGGGGGACGAGGCTACACCTTC

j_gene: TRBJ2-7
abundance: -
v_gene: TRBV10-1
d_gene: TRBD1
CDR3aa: CASSPRQGANEQYF
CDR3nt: TGCGCCAGCAGCCCTAGACAGGGGGCAAACGAGCAGTACTTC

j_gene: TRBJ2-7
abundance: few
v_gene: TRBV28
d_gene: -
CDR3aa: CASSFTDQRQYF
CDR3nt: TGTGCCAGCAGTTTTACTGACCAGCGGCAGTACTTC

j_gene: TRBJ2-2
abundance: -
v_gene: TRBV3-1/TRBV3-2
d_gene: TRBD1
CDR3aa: CASSRGQGYTGELFF
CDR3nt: TGTGCCAGCAGCAGGGGACAGGGGTACACCGGGGAGCTGTTTTTT

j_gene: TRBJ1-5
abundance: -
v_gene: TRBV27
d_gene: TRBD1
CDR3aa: CASRWTGYSIQPQHF
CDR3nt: TGTGCCAGCAGGTGGACAGGGTACTCAATCCAGCCCCAGCATTTT